This T cell receptor beta chain was observed in a study of multiple sclerosis patients with progressive multifocal leukoencephalopathy. Libraries were prepared by immunoSEQ multiplex PCR; TCRdb keeps only in-frame clonotypes and omits some of them. This repertoire shows more than 30,000 clones, roughly 89% found once; its top ten account for approximately 5.2%. Time point reported: time of PML onset. JC virus DNA in cerebrospinal fluid confirmed the PML diagnosis. J lost 4 bases, V lost 6 bases, and 5 bases had no gene match. Germline V gene lookup returns CDR1 LNHDA and CDR2 SQIVND (reference sequence). The CDR3 has 14 amino acids.

The sequence was collected from a woman aged 40 to 50 with progressive multifocal leukoencephalopathy. The material was PBMCs, obtained from a patient treated with natalizumab. The chain uses TRBV19 and TRBJ1-4; 7 nucleotides align to TRBD1. CDR3 nucleotide sequence: TGTGCCAGTAGAAGACAGGGAGGTAATGAAAAACTGTTTTTT. It encodes CASRRQGGNEKLFF.